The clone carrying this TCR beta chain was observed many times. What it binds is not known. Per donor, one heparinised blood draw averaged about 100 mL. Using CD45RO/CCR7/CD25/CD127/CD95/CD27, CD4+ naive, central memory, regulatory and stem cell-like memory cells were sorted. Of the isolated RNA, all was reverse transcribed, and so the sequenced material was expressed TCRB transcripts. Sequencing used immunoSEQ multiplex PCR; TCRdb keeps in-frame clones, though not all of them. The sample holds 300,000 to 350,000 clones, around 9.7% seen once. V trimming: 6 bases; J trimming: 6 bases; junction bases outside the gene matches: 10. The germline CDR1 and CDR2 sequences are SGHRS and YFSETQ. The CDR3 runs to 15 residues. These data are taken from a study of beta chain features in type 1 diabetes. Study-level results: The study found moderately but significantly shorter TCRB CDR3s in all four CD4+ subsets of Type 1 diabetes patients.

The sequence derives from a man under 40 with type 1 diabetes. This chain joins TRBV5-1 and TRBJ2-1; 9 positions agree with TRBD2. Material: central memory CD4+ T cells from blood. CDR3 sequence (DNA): TGCGCCAGCACCAGCGGGGGGCCCTCGCTCAATGAGCAGTTCTTC. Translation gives CASTSGGPSLNEQFF.